The sequence of this T cell receptor beta chain was determined in a study of blood T cell repertoires in COVID-19. Some clones are missing from TCRdb's copy, which holds only in-frame ones; the method was immunoSEQ multiplex PCR. Among around 300,000 clones listed, 85% were seen once. This CDR3 has 12 amino acids. Trimming shortened V by 0 bases and J by 11 bases, and 11 bases separated the two germline ends. Germline V lookup: CDR1 SGHNT, CDR2 YYREEE (reference sequence). Only a few counts were recorded for this clone. The source material was PBMCs or T cells enriched from blood (not recorded which). The sequence came from a woman between 45 and 65 years old who had recovered from COVID-19. The rearrangement joins TRBV5-4 to TRBJ1-2, with unresolved D. The CDR3 protein is CASSLVEGSYTF. The DNA for the CDR3 is TGTGCCAGCAGCTTGGTTGAGGGTTCTTACACCTTC.